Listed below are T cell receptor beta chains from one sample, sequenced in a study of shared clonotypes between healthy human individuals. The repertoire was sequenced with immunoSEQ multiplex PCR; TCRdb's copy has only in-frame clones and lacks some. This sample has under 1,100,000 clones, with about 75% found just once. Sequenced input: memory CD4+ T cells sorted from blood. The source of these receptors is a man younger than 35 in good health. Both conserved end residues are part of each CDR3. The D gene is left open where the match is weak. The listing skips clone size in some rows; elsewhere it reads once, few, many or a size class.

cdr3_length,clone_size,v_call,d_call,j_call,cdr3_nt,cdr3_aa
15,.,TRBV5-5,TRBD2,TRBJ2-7,TGTGCCAGCAGCTTGGCCCTAAGCGGGAGATACGAGCAGTACTTC,CASSLALSGRYEQYF
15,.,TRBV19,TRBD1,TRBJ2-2,TGTGCCAGCGCCGGACAGGGAACGGACACCGGGGAGCTGTTTTTT,CASAGQGTDTGELFF
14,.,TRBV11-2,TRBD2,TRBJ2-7,TGTGCCAGCAGCTTATTAGCGGGAGGGGGCGAGCAGTACTTC,CASSLLAGGGEQYF
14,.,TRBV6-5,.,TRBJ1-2,TGTGCCAGCAGAACTTCCGGGGAAATCTATGGCTACACCTTC,CASRTSGEIYGYTF
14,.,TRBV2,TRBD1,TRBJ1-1,TGTGCCAGCAGTGCAAGGACAGGGAACACTGAAGCTTTCTTT,CASSARTGNTEAFF
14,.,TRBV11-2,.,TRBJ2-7,TGTGCCAGCAGCTTTCGGGGAAGCTCCTACGAGCAGTACTTC,CASSFRGSSYEQYF
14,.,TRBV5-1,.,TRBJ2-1,TGCGCCAGCAGCTTGGCGACGACATCCCTGGAGCAGTTCTTC,CASSLATTSLEQFF
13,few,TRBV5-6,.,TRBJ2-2,TGTGCCAGCAGCCGGGGCTCGCGATGGGAGCTGTTTTTT,CASSRGSRWELFF
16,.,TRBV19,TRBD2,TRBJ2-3,TGTGCCAGTAGTAAGACTAGCGGGGGGGCCCCAGATACGCAGTATTTT,CASSKTSGGAPDTQYF
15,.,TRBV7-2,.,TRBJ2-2,TGTGCCAGCAGCTTAGCAGGGGCCGCATCCGGGGAGCTGTTTTTT,CASSLAGAASGELFF
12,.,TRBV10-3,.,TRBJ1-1,TGTGCCATCAGTGACGGACCCACTGAAGCTTTCTTT,CAISDGPTEAFF
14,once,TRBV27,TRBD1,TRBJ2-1,TGTGCCAGCAGTTTGCAGGGGGCTAACGATGAGCAGTTCTTC,CASSLQGANDEQFF
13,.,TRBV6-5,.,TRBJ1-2,TGTGCCAGCATTCCTCCAGGGACGTTGGGCTACACCTTC,CASIPPGTLGYTF
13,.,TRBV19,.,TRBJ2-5,TGTGCCAGTAGTATCCAGGTTAGGGAGACCCAGTACTTC,CASSIQVRETQYF
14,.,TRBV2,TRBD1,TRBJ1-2,TGTGCCAGCAGGGAGAGACAGGGGTACTATGGCTACACCTTC,CASRERQGYYGYTF
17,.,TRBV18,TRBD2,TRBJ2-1,TGTGCCAGCTCCCCTGAGACCGGGACTAGCGGCTACAATGAGCAGTTCTTC,CASSPETGTSGYNEQFF
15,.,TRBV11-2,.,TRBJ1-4,TGTGCCAGCAGCCCTGCGACAGGCGTGGATGAAAAACTGTTTTTT,CASSPATGVDEKLFF
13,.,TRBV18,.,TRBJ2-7,TGTGCCAGCTCACAGGCTAGCCTCACCGAGCAGTACTTC,CASSQASLTEQYF
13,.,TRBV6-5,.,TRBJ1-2,TGTGCCAGCAGTTACTCGGAGGGGTTTGGCTACACCTTC,CASSYSEGFGYTF
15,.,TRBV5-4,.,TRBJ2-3,TGTGCCAGCAGCTTGGCCCGTTCTAGCACAGATACGCAGTATTTT,CASSLARSSTDTQYF
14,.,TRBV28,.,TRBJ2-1,TGTGCCAGCAGTTTAGGGGGGACACTTGGTGAGCAGTTCTTC,CASSLGGTLGEQFF
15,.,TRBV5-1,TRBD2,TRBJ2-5,TGCGCCAGCAGCTCCGGACTAGCTACGTCGGAGACCCAGTACTTC,CASSSGLATSETQYF
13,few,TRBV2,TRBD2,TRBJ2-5,TGTGCCAGCACGGGACGGGGGGAAGAGACCCAGTACTTC,CASTGRGEETQYF
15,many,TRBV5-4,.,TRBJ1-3,TGTGCCAGCAGCCCGGATGCAGCCTCTGGAAACACCATATATTTT,CASSPDAASGNTIYF
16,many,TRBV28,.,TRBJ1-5,TGTGCCAGCATCCCGACCACGGGTGGAAGCAATCAGCCCCAGCATTTT,CASIPTTGGSNQPQHF
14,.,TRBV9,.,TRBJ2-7,TGTGCCAGCAGCCAAAGTCCGACTCACGGCGGGCAGTACTTC,CASSQSPTHGGQYF
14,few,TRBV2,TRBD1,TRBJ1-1,TGTGCCAGCAGTGAAATACAGGGGGGATCTGAAGCTTTCTTT,CASSEIQGGSEAFF
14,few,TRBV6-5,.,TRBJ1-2,TGTGCCAGCAGTTACCGGGACAAAAGCTATGGCTACACCTTC,CASSYRDKSYGYTF
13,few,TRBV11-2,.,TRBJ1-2,TGTGCCAGCAGTCAGGAGGGGAAAGGGGGCTACACCTTC,CASSQEGKGGYTF
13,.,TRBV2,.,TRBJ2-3,TGTGCCACGGACAGTCGGAGCACAGATACGCAGTATTTT,CATDSRSTDTQYF
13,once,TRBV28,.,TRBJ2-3,TGTGCCAGCAGGGGGCCTTTGACAGATACGCAGTATTTT,CASRGPLTDTQYF
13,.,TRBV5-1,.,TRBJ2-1,TGCGCCAGCAGCTTGTCGGGATGGGATGAGCAGTTCTTC,CASSLSGWDEQFF
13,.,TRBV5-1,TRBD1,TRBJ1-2,TGCGCCAGCAGCCTGTTTACAGGGGATGGCTACACCTTC,CASSLFTGDGYTF
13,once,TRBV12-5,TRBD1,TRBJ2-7,TGTGCTAGTGGTGAGGGGGCCCCCTACGAGCAGTACTTC,CASGEGAPYEQYF
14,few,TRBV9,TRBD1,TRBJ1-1,TGTGCCAGCAGCAAACAGGGGGCGCAAACTGAAGCTTTCTTT,CASSKQGAQTEAFF
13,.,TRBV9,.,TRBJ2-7,TGTGCCAGCAGCGCCTCGGTAGGGGGCGAGCAGTACTTC,CASSASVGGEQYF
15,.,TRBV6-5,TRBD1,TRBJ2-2,TGTGCCAGCAGCCGGGGACAGCTGAACACCGGGGAGCTGTTTTTT,CASSRGQLNTGELFF
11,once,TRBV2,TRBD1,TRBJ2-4,TGTGCCAGCAGTGAGACAGGGCTCTTGTACTTC,CASSETGLLYF
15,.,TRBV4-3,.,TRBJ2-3,TGCGCCAGCAGCCAAGAAGGCGGGAAGGCAGATACGCAGTATTTT,CASSQEGGKADTQYF
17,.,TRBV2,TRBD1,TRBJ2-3,TGTGCCAGCAGTGAAGCGGGGCAGGGGACAGCCACAGATACGCAGTATTTT,CASSEAGQGTATDTQYF
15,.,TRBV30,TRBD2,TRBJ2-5,TGTGCCTGGGGGGGGCTAGCGGGAGTCGTGGAGACCCAGTACTTC,CAWGGLAGVVETQYF
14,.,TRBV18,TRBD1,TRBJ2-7,TGTGCCAGCTCACCAGGGACAGTAGGCTACGAGCAGTACTTC,CASSPGTVGYEQYF
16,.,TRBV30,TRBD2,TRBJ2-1,TGTGCCTGGAGTCTCAGCGGGAGGGCCACCTACAATGAGCAGTTCTTC,CAWSLSGRATYNEQFF